This T cell receptor (beta chain) was recorded in a study of blood T cell repertoires in COVID-19. The CDR3 has 16 amino acids. Germline V gives CDR1 SGHDT, CDR2 YYEEEE. Losses at the gene ends were 4 bases for V and 0 bases for J; bases not matched to a gene: 9. Generated by immunoSEQ multiplex PCR, the TCRdb table keeps only in-frame clones and is missing some. Here the sample spans 30,000 to 50,000 clones, around 87% being singletons. Material: peripheral blood. The source is a man aged 45 to 65 with active or convalescent COVID-19. V and J are TRBV5-6 and TRBJ1-1, with TRBD1 matching over 7 bases. In DNA form, the CDR3 reads TGTGCCAGCAGCCTAATAGCCGGGACAGTGAACACTGAAGCTTTCTTT. Translated: CASSLIAGTVNTEAFF.